This TCR beta chain was captured by sequencing in a study of T-cell memory formation after mild COVID-19 (dated by TCRdb to 2020 to 2023). In the study overall: TCR sequence clusters from the two donors were largely donor specific. In a couple of donors, T-cell clones that expanded and contracted after mild COVID-19 were followed by sequencing TCRalpha and TCRbeta repertoires longitudinally. The cohort was made up of two young adult volunteers, one female and one male, who were previously healthy. What the authors observed across the whole study: The second-wave clones that peaked on day 37 were not confirmed to be SARS-CoV-2 specific. The study covered only a couple of mild cases, and larger cohorts including severe cases with pre-infection samples were considered necessary. Contracting CD4+ clones were located mainly in the CM and EM memory subsets, whereas CD8+ clones were found to be enriched in EMRA. Balanced CD4/CD8 phenotypes were observed for clones contracting from day 15 to 85, whereas a bias towards CD4+ was observed for a second wave of clones expanding from day 15 to 37. Some responding clones were found in pre-infection memory, which suggests that pre-existing cross-reactive memory T cells took part in the SARS-CoV-2 response.

Looking up the germline V gene yields CDR1 SNHLY and CDR2 FYNNEI. CDR3 length: 12 amino acids, cysteine to phenylalanine. Only the CDR3 portion is preserved as DNA: 36 bases, with reading frame beginning at the first base. The germline ends are 4 bases apart after V is trimmed by 1 base and J by 3 bases. This clonotype has a count of ten or more. No cognate antigen has been identified for it. The sample holds no much larger clone one base away, and base qualities are not on file. Sequencer: Illumina NovaSeq 6000. TCRalpha and TCRbeta cDNA libraries were constructed by 5'RACE with constant-segment primers, with sample barcodes and unique molecular identifiers being introduced. RNA was extracted from every sample with Trizol reagent. Amplification of the libraries took two PCR steps, and the second step added a second sample barcode plus Illumina TruSeq adapters. Sequencing of libraries was performed on an Illumina NovaSeq with 2 x 150 bp paired-end reads. Concerning the study's data processing: With migec v1.2.7, reads were demultiplexed and then collapsed into UMI-guided consensus sequences. Using mixcr v2.1.11, UMI consensuses were aligned to TRA and TRB V and J templates and then assembled into clonotypes. Expanded or contracted clonotypes were those called significant by both edgeR and NoisET, with noise models trained on biological replicates. edgeR calls used a false discovery rate-adjusted p below 0.01 and a log2 fold-change threshold of 1. As an exploratory analysis of dynamics, PCA with hierarchical clustering was applied to max-normalized trajectories of the 1000 most abundant clonotypes. The CD4 or CD8 phenotype of responding clones was assigned using the separately sequenced CD4+ and CD8+ repertoires. TCRdb itself trimmed the public reads at Q25 with fastp, ran MiXCR and retained productive beta chains. Rows are combined by CDR3 protein, so each entry shows the most common genes and DNA. Clone size and V and J calls follow TCRdb, not the original study. Within this sample are about 140,000 distinct CDR3 sequences, with 15% to 20% of them counted one time only. Approximately 2.3% of the sample goes to the ten largest clones.

Ficoll-Paque density gradient centrifugation was the method used to isolate PBMCs. Recombination joined TRBV2 with TRBJ2-7, with the D gene not confidently named. This TCR derives from an adult woman who had mild COVID-19 (a few samples of this study predate the infection). The sample titles of this study are shuffled in the database, so cell type and time point are left out; the donor was told from shared clones. Source material: PBMCs or a T cell subset sorted from them (not recorded which). The CDR3 region: CASSEGFYEQYF. Here is the DNA: TGTGCCAGCAGTGAAGGGTTCTACGAGCAGTACTTC.